These 26 T cell receptor beta chains came from one sample sequenced in a study of immune heterogeneity within non-small cell lung tumors. Template input was genomic DNA from bulk tumor (around 610 ng per sample). Several biopsies were spaced far apart within each primary tumor and obtained as surgery took place. Enrolled individuals presented with untreated, newly diagnosed non-small cell lung cancer and received curative surgery. A multiplex PCR containing 32 V primers and 13 J primers was used to amplify TCR beta CDR3. One entry per CDR3 protein, called by TCRdb with MiXCR from the multiplex PCR reads. This sample has tens of thousands of distinct CDR3 sequences, with 25% to 30% found just once. The sample taken for sequencing was lung tumor tissue. The source of these receptors is a man in his forties with non-small cell lung cancer.

This clonotype is classed as medium-sized. The J gene is TRBJ2-3, the V gene TRBV6-5; D tentatively reads TRBD1 or TRBD2 (6 bases each). CDR1 is MNHEY and CDR2 is SVGAGI in the germline V gene. This CDR3 is 16 amino acids long. The V end was cut by 2 bases, the J end by 3 bases, with 15 bases between. The CDR3 sequence: CASSYRGDIGTDTQYF. The CDR3 DNA reads as TGTGCCAGCAGTTACCGCGGGGACATAGGTACAGATACGCAGTATTTT.

Notes on this clonotype: Likely a read error: the CDR3 ends without its conserved phenylalanine or tryptophan. This chain connects TRBV7-9 to TRBJ1-4; 8 bases match TRBD1. With 0 bases clipped from V and 8 bases from J, the junction kept 2 bases outside the gene matches. The CDR3 has 14 residues. Germline V gene sequence: CDR1 SEHNR, CDR2 FQNEAQ (reference sequence). CDR3 nucleotide sequence: TGTGCCAGCAGCTTAGCGGGACAGGACGAAAAACTGTTTTAT. Translated: CASSLAGQDEKLFY.

The chain recombines TRBV6-1 with TRBJ2-5, with 9 bases lining up with TRBD1. J was trimmed by 2 bases and V by 6 bases; bases with no gene match: 7. CDR1 is MNHNS, CDR2 SASEGT, per germline. CDR3 size: 15 residues. CDR3 nucleotide sequence: TGTGCCAGCAGACCTGGGACAGGGTATCAAGAGACCCAGTACTTC. Its protein product is CASRPGTGYQETQYF.

This rearrangement joins TRBV11-3 to TRBJ2-5; the match to TRBD2 covers 9 bases. The germline CDR1 and CDR2 sequences are SGHNT and YENEEA. Losses at the gene ends were 1 base for V and 1 base for J; bases not matched to a gene: 7. The CDR3 spans 17 residues. The CDR3 reads CASSLGASGNLQETQYF. CDR3 DNA: TGTGCCAGCAGCTTAGGGGCTAGCGGGAACCTCCAAGAGACCCAGTACTTC.

In its sample, this clonotype was seen many times. CDR3 sequence (DNA): TGTGCCAGCTCACCAGGGTCGACCGGGGAGCTGTTTTTT. Encoded protein: CASSPGSTGELFF. The rearrangement uses TRBV18 and TRBJ2-2; D not certain. Trimming removed 2 bases at V and 5 bases at J, with 6 bases between. This CDR3 is built from 13 residues. Germline V lookup: CDR1 KGHSH, CDR2 LQKENI.

A word on this clonotype: One base away lies a much larger clone, so this may be a sequencing read error. This chain joins TRBV5-8 and TRBJ2-1, with a tentative D call TRBD2 (5 bases). CDR1 and CDR2 (germline): SGHTS, YDEGEE. The CDR3 contains 15 residues. Trimming left V 0 bases short and J 4 bases short, with 11 bases between. For the CDR3, the DNA is TGTGCCAGCAGCTTGGGACCGACTACTTACAATGAGCAGTTCTTC. Translating it yields CASSLGPTTYNEQFF. The full variable domain, in which reference TRBV5-8 and TRBJ2-1 provide the parts outside the CDR3, is EAGVTQSPTHLIKTRGQQATLRCSPISGHTSVYWYQQALGLGLQFLLWYDEGEERNRGNFPPRFSGRQFPNYSSELNVNALELEDSALYLCASSLGPTTYNEQFFGPGTRLTVL.

This clonotype has a count of ten or more. The CDR3 nucleotides read TGTGCCAGCAGTTACTCTGACAGGGGCGGGAGCTACGAGCAGTACTTC. The encoded protein is CASSYSDRGGSYEQYF. The rearrangement uses TRBV6-6 and TRBJ2-7; a weak D match, TRBD1 (8 bases). V shed 0 bases and J shed 3 bases, with 15 bases lying between them. CDR3 length equals 16 residues. Germline V lookup: CDR1 MNHNY, CDR2 SVGAGI (reference sequence).

This clonotype was seen at least ten times. This rearrangement joins TRBV6-1 to TRBJ2-1; D uncertain. Germline V gene data show CDR1 as MNHNS and CDR2 as SASEGT. The V and J ends lost 7 bases and 4 bases respectively, with 5 bases between them. This CDR3 spans 11 amino acids. The CDR3 sequence: CASMEYNEQFF. The CDR3, as DNA: TGTGCCAGCATGGAGTACAATGAGCAGTTCTTC.

The table lists this clonotype with many counts. This sequence joins TRBV9 and TRBJ2-3, with TRBD2 matching over 7 bases. CDR1 is SGDLS and CDR2 is YYNGEE in the germline V gene. There are 15 residues in the CDR3. V was clipped by 0 bases and J by 1 base; unmatched bases: 2. Written as DNA, the CDR3 is TGTGCCAGCAGCGTAGGGGCGGGAGGCACAGATACGCAGTATTTT. As protein: CASSVGAGGTDTQYF.

Details on this clonotype: This may be a read error, as it is one base from a much larger clone. The genes are TRBV12-3 or TRBV12-4 and TRBJ1-6, with D possibly matching TRBD1 (5 bases). The CDR3 contains 14 residues. The CDR3 protein is CASSSGPYNSPIHF. CDR3 DNA sequence: TGTGCCAGCAGTTCAGGGCCCTATAATTCACCCATCCACTTT.

The gene calls are TRBV24-1 and TRBJ1-6; the match to TRBD1 covers 7 bases. CDR1 is KGHDR and CDR2 is SFDVKD in the germline V gene. The V and J ends lost 11 bases and 5 bases, in that order; junction bases with no gene match: 8. This CDR3 has 14 amino acids. The CDR3 spells CAKVAGTDNSPLHF. The CDR3 nucleotides are TGTGCCAAAGTGGCGGGGACAGATAATTCACCCCTCCACTTT.

This clonotype was counted many times. The rearrangement uses TRBV12-3 or TRBV12-4 and TRBJ1-5; the match to TRBD1 covers 9 bases. V trimming: 1 base; J trimming: 7 bases; junction bases outside the gene matches: 17. The CDR3 runs 19 residues. This CDR3 is CASSLGKRLGTGRRQPQHF. The CDR3 DNA reads TGTGCCAGCAGTTTAGGGAAAAGGTTGGGGACAGGGCGAAGGCAGCCCCAGCATTTT.

Worth noting for this clonotype: A much larger clonotype is one base distant, so this may be a read error. The chain combines TRBV30 with TRBJ1-2; 7 nucleotides align to TRBD1. CDR1 is GTSNPN, CDR2 SVGIG, per germline (reference sequence). The CDR3 extends over 15 amino acids. CDR3 bases: TGTGACTGGCGGGACAGACATCTAGCTAACTATGGCTACACCTTC. Encoded protein: CDWRDRHLANYGYTF.

A single count supports this clonotype. It may be a read error: a sequence one base away is much more abundant. The chain is built from TRBV20-1 and TRBJ1-1, with 10 bases aligning to TRBD1. Unmatched junction bases numbered 2, after V lost 6 bases and J lost 4 bases. Looked up from germline, CDR1 is DFQATT and CDR2 is SNEGSKA (reference sequence). This CDR3 spans 12 amino acids. The CDR3 nucleotides read TGCAGTGCGGGACAGGGGCGCACTGAAGCTTTCTTT. Translating it yields CSAGQGRTEAFF.

The sample holds many counts of this clonotype. CDR3 sequence (DNA): TGTGCCAGCAGTTGGGACCCCCTCTACAATGAGCAGTTCTTC. Residues: CASSWDPLYNEQFF. The chain couples TRBV12-3 or TRBV12-4 to TRBJ2-1; the D gene could be TRBD1 or TRBD2 (5 bases each). V lost 4 bases and J lost 3, with 10 bases in between. The CDR3 is 14 residues long.

This clonotype was recorded a few times. The chain has TRBV4-1 and TRBJ2-5, with TRBD1 matching 7 bases. Germline CDR1 and CDR2: MGHRA and YSYEKL. The CDR3 consists of 15 residues. V was pared by 2 bases and J by 2 bases, with 5 bases of the junction left unmatched. As DNA, the CDR3 is TGCGCCAGCAGCCAACTACGGGACAGTCAAGAGACCCAGTACTTC. Its translation: CASSQLRDSQETQYF.

This clonotype was seen a handful of times. The rearrangement links TRBV20-1 to TRBJ1-2, with 7 positions matching TRBD1. Germline CDR1 DFQATT, CDR2 SNEGSKA (reference sequence). After removal of 1 base from V and 7 bases from J, the junction contained 6 bases not matched to a gene. This CDR3 contains 13 residues. The CDR3 here is CSARARGKGGYTF. In nucleotides, the CDR3 is TGCAGTGCTAGAGCCAGGGGGAAGGGTGGCTACACCTTC.

This clonotype was found many times. This chain joins TRBV3-1 and TRBJ2-7; 7 bases are shared with TRBD2. The CDR3 length is 17 residues. Germline V gives CDR1 LGHDT, CDR2 YNNKEL (reference sequence). J lost 6 bases, V lost 6 bases, and 20 bases had no gene match. The CDR3 loop reads CASSHRPGTTFKGEQYF. The CDR3 bases are TGTGCCAGCAGTCATCGCCCCGGGACTACGTTCAAGGGCGAGCAGTACTTC.

The J gene is TRBJ2-1, the V gene TRBV20-1; 7 bases are shared with TRBD2. The J segment lost 8 bases and the V segment lost 6 bases, leaving 7 bases of the junction unmatched. This CDR3 has 12 residues. Per germline, CDR1 DFQATT and CDR2 SNEGSKA (reference sequence). CDR3 in DNA: TGCAGTGCCTGGGAGGGCCTCGATGAGCAGTTCTTC. Translated, it gives CSAWEGLDEQFF.

This clonotype was seen at least ten times. The chain has TRBV27 and TRBJ1-2, with unresolved D. The CDR3 extends over 15 amino acids. Germline lookup yields CDR1 MNHEY and CDR2 SMNVEV (reference sequence). With 5 bases removed from V and 4 bases from J, the gap between germline ends came to 17 bases. CDR3 in amino acids: CASSLTPQLFYGYTF. The CDR3 bases are TGTGCCAGCAGTCTGACACCCCAACTATTCTATGGCTACACCTTC.

Note on this clonotype: A read error is possible here, since a much larger clone lies one base away. The V call is TRBV7-3, the J call TRBJ2-7; D unclear. The CDR3 extends over 13 amino acids. Germline V gene sequence: CDR1 SGHTA, CDR2 FQGTGA. CDR3 amino acids: CASSLNVGNEQHF. The DNA for the CDR3 is TGTGCCAGCAGCTTAAACGTTGGGAACGAGCAGCACTTC.

This clonotype is labeled as medium-sized (0.01 to 0.1%). V is TRBV24-1 and J is TRBJ2-3, with 10 bases matching TRBD1. In germline, CDR1 is KGHDR, CDR2 SFDVKD. The CDR3 consists of 18 residues. With 5 bases clipped from V and 5 bases from J, the junction kept 15 bases outside the gene matches. CDR3 sequence (DNA): TGTGCCACCAGTGCCATTACCCGGGACAGGGGTAAAAGAGATACGCAGTATTTT. It codes for CATSAITRDRGKRDTQYF.

Of note for this clonotype: Just one base apart from a much larger clone, this may be a read error. The CDR3 DNA is TGTACCAGCAAGTACAGGGGGATCAGCAATCAGCCCCAGCATTTT. It codes for CTSKYRGISNQPQHF. The J gene is TRBJ1-5, the V gene TRBV6-2 or TRBV6-3; 8 nucleotides align to TRBD1. The germline V gene has CDR1 MNHEY and CDR2 SVGEGT. The CDR3 runs 15 residues.

This clonotype showed up many times. The chain couples TRBV7-8 to TRBJ2-1; 8 nucleotides line up with TRBD2. The V gene end was trimmed by 0 bases and the J gene end by 12 bases; junction bases not matched to a gene: 13. The CDR3 loop spans 16 amino acids. Germline V gene sequence: CDR1 SGHVS, CDR2 FQNEAQ. In nucleotides, the CDR3 is TGTGCCAGCAGCTTAGCGTTTGGGGTGGGGCGGGAGGTGCAGTTCTTC. Amino acid sequence: CASSLAFGVGREVQFF.

In the case of this clonotype: A much larger clone sits a single nucleotide away, making a read error possible. V is TRBV19 and J is TRBJ2-5; 7 nucleotides align to TRBD1. The germline V gene has CDR1 LNHDA and CDR2 SQIVND (reference sequence). The CDR3 is made up of 14 amino acids. After removal of 7 bases from V and 3 bases from J, the junction contained 8 bases not matched to a gene. The CDR3, as DNA: TGTGCCAGTATGGCGACAGGGCGAGAAGAGACCCAGTACTTC. Protein: CASMATGREETQYF.

This clonotype has only a few counts. This sequence joins TRBV19 and TRBJ1-1; 7 positions agree with TRBD1. V trimming: 4 bases; J trimming: 7 bases; junction bases outside the gene matches: 3. Germline V lookup: CDR1 LNHDA, CDR2 SQIVND (reference sequence). CDR3 length equals 12 residues. The CDR3 here is CASSNQGGEAFF. Written as DNA, the CDR3 is TGTGCCAGTAGTAACCAGGGGGGTGAAGCTTTCTTT.